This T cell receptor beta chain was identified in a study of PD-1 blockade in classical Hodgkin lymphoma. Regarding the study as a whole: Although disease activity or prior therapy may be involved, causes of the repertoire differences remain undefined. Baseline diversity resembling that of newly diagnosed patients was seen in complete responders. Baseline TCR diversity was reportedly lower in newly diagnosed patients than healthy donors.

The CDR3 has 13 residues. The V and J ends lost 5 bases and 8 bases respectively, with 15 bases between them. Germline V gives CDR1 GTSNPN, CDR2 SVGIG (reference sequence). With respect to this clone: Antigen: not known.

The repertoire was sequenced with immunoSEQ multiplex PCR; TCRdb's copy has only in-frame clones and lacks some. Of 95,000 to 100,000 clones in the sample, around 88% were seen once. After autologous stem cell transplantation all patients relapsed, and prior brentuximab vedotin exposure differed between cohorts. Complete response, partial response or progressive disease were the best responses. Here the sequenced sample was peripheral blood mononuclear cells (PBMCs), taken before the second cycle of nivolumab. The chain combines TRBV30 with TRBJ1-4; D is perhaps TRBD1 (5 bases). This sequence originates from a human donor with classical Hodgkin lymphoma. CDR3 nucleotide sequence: TGTGCCTGGGGTACCGGGGCTGAGGAAAAACTGTTTTTT. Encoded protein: CAWGTGAEEKLFF.